This T cell receptor beta chain originates from a study of cytomegalovirus exposure and HLA in healthy donors. This clone was recorded once. The antigen is undetermined. V lost 4 bases and J 3 bases, leaving 7 bases between the germline ends. Germline V gives CDR1 SGHRS, CDR2 YFSETQ. This CDR3 comprises 12 residues. Broader study findings: The dataset shows that most TCR sequences were rare, while some public TCRs occurred in many donors.

The PCR employed 60 Vbeta primers together with 13 Jbeta primers. In the authors' methods: In a later analysis, 75 million to 95 million unique TCR beta chains included roughly 11 million shared by two or more donors. The protocol was immunoSEQ multiplex PCR, while the TCRdb copy is restricted to in-frame clones and leaves out a portion. Clone size and V and J calls were adopted from that table, with D and trimming inferred from the DNA. Among tens of thousands of clones listed, about three quarters were seen once. Sample: PBMCs. The rearrangement joins TRBV5-1 to TRBJ1-2, with D tentatively TRBD1 (5 bases). This clonotype originated in a man aged 18 to 30 in good health and CMV-seronegative. CDR3 in amino acids: CASSKTDYGYTF. The CDR3 DNA reads TGCGCCAGCAGCAAGACAGACTATGGCTACACCTTC. The entire variable domain, with the rest obtained from reference TRBV5-1 and TRBJ1-2, is as follows: KAGVTQTPRYLIKTRGQQVTLSCSPISGHRSVSWYQQTPGQGLQFLFEYFSETQRNKGNFPGRFSGRQFSNSRSEMNVSTLELGDSALYLCASSKTDYGYTFGSGTRLTVV.